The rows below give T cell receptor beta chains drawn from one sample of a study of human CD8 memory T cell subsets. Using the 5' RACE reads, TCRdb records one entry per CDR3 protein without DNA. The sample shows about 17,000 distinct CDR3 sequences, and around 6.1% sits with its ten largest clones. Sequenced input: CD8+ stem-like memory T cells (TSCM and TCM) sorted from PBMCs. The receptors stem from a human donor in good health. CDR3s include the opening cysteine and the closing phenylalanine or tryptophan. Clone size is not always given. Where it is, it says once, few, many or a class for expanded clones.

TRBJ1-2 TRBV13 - CASSSRTFYGYTF
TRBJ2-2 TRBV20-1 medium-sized CSARGRGPAEIGELFF
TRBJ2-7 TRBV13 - CASGGVTYEQYF
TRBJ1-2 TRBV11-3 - CASSLRALRSCTF
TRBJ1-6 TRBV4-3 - CASSQDRGSPLHF
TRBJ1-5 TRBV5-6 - CASSVTGNNQPQHF
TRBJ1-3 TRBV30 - CAGEFSSGNTIYF
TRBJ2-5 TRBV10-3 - CAISPERGETQYF
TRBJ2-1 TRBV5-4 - CASEARGLGNEQFF
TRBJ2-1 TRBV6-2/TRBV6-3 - CASRNPGLYNEQFF
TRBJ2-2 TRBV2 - CASSDVPGDSGELFF
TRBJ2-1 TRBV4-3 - CASSQEPAASVYNEQFF
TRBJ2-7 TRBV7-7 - CASRETPGHPYEQYF
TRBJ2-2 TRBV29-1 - CSVDRENTGELFF
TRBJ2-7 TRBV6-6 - CASSYSRPGSDEQYF
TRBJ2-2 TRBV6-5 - CASSPNPTANTGELFF